This is a list of T cell receptor beta chains from one sample in a study of T cell responses to AZD1222 COVID-19 vaccine. Measured with immunoSEQ multiplex PCR; TCRdb has only the in-frame clones, and not every one. The sample yields fewer than 120,000 clones, 85% to 95% seen once. Sequenced material: peripheral blood, taken on day 0 of AZD1222 vaccination. These receptors came from an adult in good health. Both conserved end residues are part of each CDR3. D genes are given only for firm matches. Rows give clone size only sometimes, using once, few, many, or a class for an expanded clone.

CDR3	DNA	D	size	V	J
CASSSPGGNQPQHF	TGTGCCAGCAGTTCCCCGGGGGGCAATCAGCCCCAGCATTTT	.	.	TRBV28	TRBJ1-5
CAWSVVGAGYTF	TGTGCCTGGAGTGTAGTTGGCGCTGGCTACACCTTC	.	.	TRBV30	TRBJ1-2
CASSQGFQGGNQPQHF	TGTGCCAGCAGCCAAGGGTTTCAGGGCGGCAATCAGCCCCAGCATTTT	.	.	TRBV3-1/TRBV3-2	TRBJ1-5
CASSFPQAVEQYF	TGTGCCAGCAGCTTTCCCCAGGCCGTCGAGCAGTACTTC	.	.	TRBV5-5	TRBJ2-7
CASSRRQYNEQFF	TGTGCCAGCAGCCGCCGACAGTACAATGAGCAGTTCTTC	.	.	TRBV13	TRBJ2-1
CASSPTGNTEAFF	TGTGCCAGCAGTCCCACAGGGAATACTGAAGCTTTCTTT	.	.	TRBV12-3/TRBV12-4	TRBJ1-1
CASIGQPQNEKLFF	TGTGCCAGCATAGGACAGCCCCAAAATGAAAAACTGTTTTTT	.	.	TRBV2	TRBJ1-4
CASSLRGEGTNTGELFF	TGTGCCAGCAGCTTACGGGGCGAAGGAACGAACACCGGGGAGCTGTTTTTT	.	.	TRBV7-9	TRBJ2-2
CASSSLYGPDTQYF	TGCGCCAGCAGTTCGCTTTACGGGCCAGATACGCAGTATTTT	.	.	TRBV10-2	TRBJ2-3
CASTSPRDGLLSNQPQHF	TGTGCCAGTACCTCCCCCCGGGACGGCCTCCTTAGCAATCAGCCCCAGCATTTT	.	.	TRBV19	TRBJ1-5
CASAGTAHYGYTF	TGTGCCAGCGCCGGGACTGCACATTATGGCTACACCTTC	.	.	TRBV2	TRBJ1-2
CASTSGAHGYTF	TGTGCCAGCACCTCCGGGGCACACGGCTACACCTTC	.	.	TRBV7-8	TRBJ1-2
CSVAGNSYEQYF	TGCAGCGTTGCCGGGAACTCCTACGAGCAGTACTTC	.	.	TRBV29-1	TRBJ2-7
CASSKVTTDLNTEAFF	TGTGCCAGCAGCAAAGTGACTACTGATTTGAACACTGAAGCTTTCTTT	.	.	TRBV21-1	TRBJ1-1
CASSPLGNQPQHF	TGCGCCAGCAGCCCCCTCGGCAATCAGCCCCAGCATTTT	.	.	TRBV5-1	TRBJ1-5
CASSLARSGGLYNEQFF	TGTGCCAGCAGCTTAGCGAGAAGCGGGGGCCTTTACAATGAGCAGTTCTTC	TRBD2	few	TRBV7-8	TRBJ2-1
CASSPSSGGARETQYF	TGTGCCAGCAGCCCCTCTAGCGGGGGGGCTCGAGAGACCCAGTACTTC	TRBD2	.	TRBV5-4	TRBJ2-5
CSVEDPRGPSVLFF	TGCAGCGTTGAAGATCCTAGGGGGCCCAGTGTGCTGTTTTTT	TRBD1	.	TRBV29-1	TRBJ1-4
CASSSGHNYGYTF	TGTGCCAGCAGTTCCGGCCATAACTATGGCTACACCTTC	.	.	TRBV28	TRBJ1-2
CAWSEAAYEQYF	TGTGCCTGGAGTGAGGCCGCCTACGAGCAGTACTTC	.	.	TRBV30	TRBJ2-7
CAWSDSLHTQYF	TGTGCCTGGAGTGATAGCCTGCATACGCAGTATTTT	.	.	TRBV30	TRBJ2-3
CASSLVGYYEQYF	TGTGCCAGCAGCTTGGTCGGTTACTACGAGCAGTACTTC	.	.	TRBV11-2	TRBJ2-7
CASSPVGNNSPLHF	TGCGCCAGCAGCCCGGTGGGGAATAATTCACCCCTCCACTTT	.	.	TRBV5-1	TRBJ1-6
CASSPWTGGNTGELFF	TGTGCCAGCTCACCATGGACAGGGGGGAACACCGGGGAGCTGTTTTTT	TRBD1	.	TRBV18	TRBJ2-2
CASSDRGSPLHF	TGTGCCAGTTCGGACAGGGGTTCACCCCTCCACTTT	TRBD1	.	TRBV19	TRBJ1-6
CASSLTGKGNTIYF	TGTGCCAGCAGCCTGACAGGGAAGGGAAACACCATATATTTT	TRBD1	.	TRBV3-1/TRBV3-2	TRBJ1-3
CASSPPAGGITYEQYF	TGTGCCAGCAGTCCACCAGCGGGGGGGATAACCTACGAGCAGTACTTC	TRBD2	.	TRBV28	TRBJ2-7
CATSSRTGGAETQYF	TGTGCCACCAGCAGCCGGACAGGGGGCGCGGAGACCCAGTACTTC	TRBD1	.	TRBV15	TRBJ2-5
CSATGAGGYTF	TGCAGTGCCACGGGGGCGGGTGGCTACACCTTC	.	.	TRBV20-1	TRBJ1-2
CASSLNGALGGANVLTF	TGTGCCAGCAGCTTAAATGGGGCGTTGGGTGGGGCCAACGTCCTGACTTTC	.	.	TRBV7-9	TRBJ2-6
CASSLGSGSPEKLFF	TGTGCCAGCAGCTTAGGCAGCGGGAGTCCTGAAAAACTGTTTTTT	.	.	TRBV7-8	TRBJ1-4
CATGGAGGPETQYF	TGTGCCACCGGGGGAGCGGGGGGGCCCGAGACCCAGTACTTC	TRBD2	.	TRBV24-1	TRBJ2-5
CASSPRTPAGYTF	TGTGCCAGCAGTCCCCGGACACCGGCAGGCTACACCTTC	.	.	TRBV28	TRBJ1-2
CASRYQGGNQPQHF	TGTGCCAGCAGATATCAGGGCGGCAATCAGCCCCAGCATTTT	.	.	TRBV6-5	TRBJ1-5
CATSEGSSYEQYF	TGTGCCACCAGTGAGGGGAGCTCCTACGAGCAGTACTTC	.	.	TRBV24-1	TRBJ2-7
CASSWAPGAREQYF	TGTGCCAGCAGCTGGGCCCCAGGGGCCCGGGAGCAGTACTTC	.	.	TRBV6-5	TRBJ2-7
CASSPSTGGEFNEQFF	TGTGCCAGCAGTCCGAGCACAGGGGGAGAATTCAATGAGCAGTTCTTC	TRBD1	.	TRBV28	TRBJ2-1
CASSKGQQYKLFF	TGTGCCAGCAGCAAAGGACAGCAATACAAACTGTTTTTT	.	.	TRBV12-3/TRBV12-4	TRBJ1-4
CSASGQGAGRETQYF	TGCAGTGCTAGTGGACAGGGGGCGGGTAGAGAGACCCAGTACTTC	TRBD1	.	TRBV20-1	TRBJ2-5
CASSPQGRVNTEAFF	TGTGCCAGCTCACCACAGGGGCGGGTGAACACTGAAGCTTTCTTT	.	.	TRBV18	TRBJ1-1
CSVEGSGATDTQYF	TGCAGCGTTGAAGGTAGCGGGGCCACAGATACGCAGTATTTT	TRBD2	.	TRBV29-1	TRBJ2-3
CASSLDPYNEQFF	TGTGCCAGCAGCCTTGACCCCTACAATGAGCAGTTCTTC	.	.	TRBV9	TRBJ2-1